This T cell receptor (beta chain) was identified in a study of T-cell reconstitution after alpha-beta-depleted transplantation in children. Broader study findings: Expanded graft clones numbering several hundred reportedly gave rise to alpha-beta T cells about two months after transplant. Diversity and T-cell counts at one year after transplant derived mostly from new T cells.

This clonotype was picked up many times. Its cognate antigen is unknown. Library preparation (for TCRbeta) was performed with unique molecular identifiers. Using its own MiXCR run on the PCR reads, TCRdb lists one record per CDR3 protein. The sample carries about 300,000 distinct CDR3 sequences, 10% recorded once. Trimming at V came to 0 bases and at J to 3 bases, leaving 9 bases not matched to a gene. From germline, CDR1 is SGHRS and CDR2 YFSETQ. There are 17 residues in the CDR3. The material was PBMCs, obtained before TCRalphabeta/CD19-depleted stem cell transplant. The origin of this receptor is a boy under two years old with acute myeloid leukemia, due to receive a stem cell transplant. This chain links TRBV5-1 with TRBJ2-1, with TRBD2 matching 7 bases. This CDR3 reads CASSLGGTSANYNEQFF. The CDR3 region has the DNA TGCGCCAGCAGCTTGGGGGGTACTAGCGCCAACTACAATGAGCAGTTCTTC.